A single sample gave rise to the 14 T cell receptor beta chains below, sequenced in a study of blood T cell repertoires in COVID-19. The protocol was immunoSEQ multiplex PCR, while the TCRdb copy is restricted to in-frame clones and leaves out a portion. The table records 350,000 to 500,000 clones, roughly 88% of them present only once. The sequencing input was PBMCs or T cells enriched from blood (not recorded which). The receptors shown here come from a woman aged 18-29 years who had been exposed to COVID-19.

The CDR3 sequence: CASSKAGKNTEAFF. CDR3 coding DNA: TGTGCCAGTAGTAAGGCAGGGAAAAACACTGAAGCTTTCTTT. This chain joins TRBV19 and TRBJ1-1; tentatively, D is TRBD1 (5 bases). V was trimmed by 4 bases and J by 2 bases, leaving 11 bases between them. This CDR3 contains 14 residues. Germline assignment: CDR1 LNHDA and CDR2 SQIVND (reference sequence).

In DNA form, the CDR3 reads TGTGCCAGTAGTCCGGGACAGACCCACGAGCAGTACTTC. Translating gives CASSPGQTHEQYF. V and J are TRBV19 and TRBJ2-7; TRBD1 matches 7 bases. Trimming cost V 5 bases and J 5 bases; bases outside gene matches: 6. Per the germline V gene, CDR1 is LNHDA and CDR2 is SQIVND (reference sequence). The CDR3 length is 13 residues.

The gene calls are TRBV7-2 and TRBJ2-1; the match to TRBD2 covers 7 bases. CDR1 is SGHTA, CDR2 FQGNSA, per germline. CDR3 length: 18 amino acids. V was clipped by 0 bases and J by 0 bases; unmatched bases: 8. In DNA, the CDR3 is TGTGCCAGCAGCTTAGCCCCGGGACTATCATTCTCCTACAATGAGCAGTTCTTC. Amino acids: CASSLAPGLSFSYNEQFF.

This sequence joins TRBV9 and TRBJ1-3; D is uncertain. Germline V CDR1 and CDR2: SGDLS, YYNGEE. The CDR3 covers 15 residues. V was trimmed by 0 bases and J by 2 bases, leaving 9 bases between them. Written as DNA, the CDR3 is TGTGCCAGCAGCGTAGCTAAAACGGCTGGAAACACCATATATTTT. Its protein is CASSVAKTAGNTIYF.

The chain links TRBV3-1 (or the pseudogene TRBV3-2) to TRBJ2-1; D is uncertain. The CDR3 is 12 residues long. Germline-derived CDR1 and CDR2 are LGHDT and YNNKEL (reference sequence). The ends were cut back, 2 bases at V and 5 bases at J, with 4 bases in the middle. The CDR3 nucleotides are TGTGCCAGCAGCCAATCAGACAATGAGCAGTTCTTC. This gives the protein CASSQSDNEQFF.

V and J are TRBV11-2 and TRBJ2-5; 7 bases fit TRBD1. After removal of 5 bases from V and 4 bases from J, the junction contained 13 bases not matched to a gene. Germline lookup yields CDR1 SGHAT and CDR2 FQNNGV. This CDR3 has 16 amino acids. The CDR3 sequence is CASSLRQGWILETQYF. The CDR3 nucleotides read TGTGCCAGCAGCCTCCGACAGGGTTGGATTTTAGAGACCCAGTACTTC. Together with reference TRBV11-2 and TRBJ2-5, the CDR3 gives the full variable domain: EAGVAQSPRYKIIEKRQSVAFWCNPISGHATLYWYQQILGQGPKLLIQFQNNGVVDDSQLPKDRFSAERLKGVDSTLKIQPAKLEDSAVYLCASSLRQGWILETQYFGPGTRLLVL.

The chain uses TRBV7-9 and TRBJ2-7, with D tentatively TRBD2 (6 bases). The CDR3 length is 16 residues. Germline values: CDR1 SEHNR, CDR2 FQNEAQ (reference sequence). The ends were cut back, 5 bases at V and 7 bases at J, with 24 bases in the middle. Here the CDR3 reads CASSHVPGLGLGEQYF. The CDR3 DNA sequence: TGTGCCAGCAGCCACGTCCCGGGACTTGGTTTAGGTGAGCAGTACTTC.

This clone appeared once. The chain recombines TRBV6-4 with TRBJ1-2, with D tentatively TRBD1 (5 bases). The CDR3 has 15 residues. Trimming stripped 10 bases from V and 3 bases from J, with 21 bases between. Looked up from germline, CDR1 is MRHNA and CDR2 is SNTAGT. For the CDR3, the DNA is TGTGCCACACCGCACCGCAGGGTAGAAGACTATGGCTACACCTTC. Translation gives CATPHRRVEDYGYTF.

The chain employs TRBV18 and TRBJ1-2; D is perhaps TRBD1 (5 bases). The germline V gene has CDR1 KGHSH and CDR2 LQKENI. The ends were cut back, 2 bases at V and 0 bases at J, with 10 bases in the middle. This CDR3 comprises 15 residues. CDR3 residues: CASSPRGQANYGYTF. The CDR3 bases are TGTGCCAGCTCACCAAGAGGACAAGCTAACTATGGCTACACCTTC. The entire variable domain, with the rest obtained from reference TRBV18 and TRBJ1-2, is as follows: NAGVMQNPRHLVRRRGQEARLRCSPMKGHSHVYWYRQLPEEGLKFMVYLQKENIIDESGMPKERFSAEFPKEGPSILRIQQVVRGDSAAYFCASSPRGQANYGYTFGSGTRLTVV.

The V and J genes are TRBV11-2 and TRBJ2-3, with TRBD1 as a possible D gene (6 bases). Trimming left V 5 bases short and J 2 bases short, with 11 bases between. CDR1 and CDR2 from the germline V gene are SGHAT and FQNNGV. This CDR3 region has 14 residues. CDR3 loop: CASSRDNPTDTQYF. CDR3 coding DNA: TGTGCCAGCAGCCGGGACAACCCCACAGATACGCAGTATTTT.

The rearrangement uses TRBV6-2 or TRBV6-3 and TRBJ2-7, with 7 bases that match TRBD2. There are 13 residues in the CDR3. The ends lost 3 bases at V and 7 bases at J; junction bases unmatched: 6. Looked up from germline, CDR1 is MNHEY and CDR2 is SVGEGT. Here the CDR3 reads CASSYSPGREQYF. Written as DNA, the CDR3 is TGTGCCAGCAGTTATTCCCCCGGGAGGGAGCAGTACTTC.

This clone was observed a handful of times. V gene TRBV28 combines with J gene TRBJ1-1; D gene unclear. Germline CDR1 reads MDHEN; CDR2 reads SYDVKM. This CDR3 region has 14 residues. The V gene lost 7 bases and the J gene lost 7 bases, with 19 bases spanning the gap. For the CDR3, the DNA is TGTGCCAGCAAAATTATGTCCGGGTTTAGTGAAGCTTTCTTT. Its translation: CASKIMSGFSEAFF.

This clone was detected only a few times. This chain links TRBV7-2 with TRBJ1-6; D is unclear. This CDR3 has 16 residues. Germline V gene lookup returns CDR1 SGHTA and CDR2 FQGNSA. V shed 5 bases and J shed 2 bases, with 13 bases lying between them. CDR3 coding DNA: TGTGCCAGCAGCCCCCTCCCGGTAGCCTATAATTCACCCCTCCACTTT. Protein: CASSPLPVAYNSPLHF.

This chain joins TRBV28 and TRBJ2-7, with 8 bases matching TRBD1. The ends lost 3 bases at V and 6 bases at J; junction bases unmatched: 1. This CDR3 has 12 amino acids. CDR1 and CDR2 from the germline V gene are MDHEN and SYDVKM. The CDR3 reads CASSLTGVEQYF. The CDR3 region has the DNA TGTGCCAGCAGTTTGACAGGGGTCGAGCAGTACTTC.